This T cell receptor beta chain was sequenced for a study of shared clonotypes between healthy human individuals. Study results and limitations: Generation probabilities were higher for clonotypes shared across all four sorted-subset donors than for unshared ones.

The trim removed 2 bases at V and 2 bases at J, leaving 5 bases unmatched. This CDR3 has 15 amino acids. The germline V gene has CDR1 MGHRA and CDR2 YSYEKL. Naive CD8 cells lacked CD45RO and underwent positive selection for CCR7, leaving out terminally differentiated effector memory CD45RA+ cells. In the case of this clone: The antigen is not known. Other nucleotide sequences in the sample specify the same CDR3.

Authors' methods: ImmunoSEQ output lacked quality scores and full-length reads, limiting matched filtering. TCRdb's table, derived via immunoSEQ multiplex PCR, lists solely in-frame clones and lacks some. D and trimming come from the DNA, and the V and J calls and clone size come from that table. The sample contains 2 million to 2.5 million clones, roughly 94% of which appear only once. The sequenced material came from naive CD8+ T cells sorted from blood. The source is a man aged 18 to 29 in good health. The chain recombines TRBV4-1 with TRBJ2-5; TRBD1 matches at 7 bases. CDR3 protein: CASSQRQGTQETQYF. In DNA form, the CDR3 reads TGCGCCAGCAGCCAAAGACAGGGCACTCAAGAGACCCAGTACTTC.